This passage covers 10 T cell receptor beta chains from one sample sequenced in a study of blood T cell repertoires in COVID-19 (dated by TCRdb to the early 2020s). Libraries were constructed by the immunoSEQ multiplex PCR assay. TCRdb's version of the immuneACCESS table is confined to in-frame rearrangements and falls short of the full clone set. An unresolved V gene accounts for under half of the shortfall where checked; the remainder is of unknown origin. In this sample the table shows more than 120,000 clones, more than 75% of which occur a single time. Approximately 40% of the sample is held by the ten biggest clonotypes. Sequencing was carried out using peripheral blood. The receptors originated from a man aged 50 to 60 who had recovered from COVID-19.

J is TRBJ1-5 and V is TRBV21-1; whether TRBD1, the table's D call, matches the DNA was not checked. TRBV21-1 is marked as a pseudogene. The CDR3 covers 16 residues. The DNA for the CDR3 is TGTGCCAGCAGCAGCTTGGACAGGGCTAGCAATCAGCCCCAGCATTTT. Protein sequence: CASSSLDRASNQPQHF.

V and J are TRBV5-4 and TRBJ2-1; 9 bases are a match to TRBD2. Per the germline V gene, CDR1 is SGHNT and CDR2 is YYREEE (reference sequence). V trimming: 5 bases; J trimming: 5 bases; junction bases outside the gene matches: 8. The CDR3 has 15 residues. As DNA, the CDR3 is TGTGCCAGCAGAAAAGGACTAGCGACGGACAATGAGCAGTTCTTC. Amino acid sequence: CASRKGLATDNEQFF.

Written as DNA, the CDR3 is TGTGCCAGCAGTGATAATCAGGGGGCATCCGGGGAGCTGTTTTTT. This translates into CASSDNQGASGELFF. The rearrangement uses TRBV2 and TRBJ2-2, with TRBD1 matching over 8 bases. This CDR3 contains 15 residues. Germline V CDR1 and CDR2: SNHLY, FYNNEI. Trimming cost V 3 bases and J 6 bases; bases outside gene matches: 6.

This clone occurred a few times. The CDR3 nucleotides read TGCGCCAGCAGCCAAGCCAATGGACAGGGATTAGGTGGCTACACCTTC. Translating it yields CASSQANGQGLGGYTF. The genes are TRBV4-1 and TRBJ1-2; 8 bases match TRBD1. This CDR3 comprises 16 residues. Trimming removed 1 base from V and 7 bases from J; junction bases left unmatched: 11. CDR1 and CDR2 (germline): MGHRA, YSYEKL.

The rearrangement joins TRBV5-6 to TRBJ2-4, with TRBD1 identical over 9 bases. This CDR3 is built from 14 residues. Germline V gives CDR1 SGHDT, CDR2 YYEEEE. The V and J ends lost 5 bases and 3 bases, in that order; junction bases with no gene match: 3. The CDR3 protein is CASRLGQGKNIQYF. The CDR3, as DNA: TGTGCCAGCAGACTGGGACAGGGCAAAAACATTCAGTACTTC.

V and J are TRBV5-1 and TRBJ2-1; no definite D call. This CDR3 comprises 14 residues. V was trimmed by 0 bases and J by 6 bases, leaving 10 bases between them. The germline V gene has CDR1 SGHRS and CDR2 YFSETQ. The CDR3 DNA is TGCGCCAGCAGCTTGGCGGTAGCAACCAATGAGCAGTTCTTC. Protein sequence: CASSLAVATNEQFF. The whole variable domain, remainder taken from reference TRBV5-1 and TRBJ2-1, is KAGVTQTPRYLIKTRGQQVTLSCSPISGHRSVSWYQQTPGQGLQFLFEYFSETQRNKGNFPGRFSGRQFSNSRSEMNVSTLELGDSALYLCASSLAVATNEQFFGPGTRLTVL.

This chain joins TRBV18 and TRBJ1-5, with D unresolved. The ends were cut back, 2 bases at V and 7 bases at J, with 3 bases in the middle. The CDR3 extends over 11 amino acids. Germline V gives CDR1 KGHSH, CDR2 LQKENI. CDR3 coding DNA: TGTGCCAGCTCACCAAGCCAGCCCCAGCATTTT. Its translation is CASSPSQPQHF. Drawing the rest from reference TRBV18 and TRBJ1-5, the complete variable domain is NAGVMQNPRHLVRRRGQEARLRCSPMKGHSHVYWYRQLPEEGLKFMVYLQKENIIDESGMPKERFSAEFPKEGPSILRIQQVVRGDSAAYFCASSPSQPQHFGDGTRLSIL.

In its sample, this clone was seen once. The gene calls are TRBV7-9 and TRBJ2-3; maybe TRBD1 (6 bases). V gave up 5 bases and J gave up 0 bases, with 12 bases separating them. This CDR3 spans 15 amino acids. Germline assignment: CDR1 SEHNR and CDR2 FQNEAQ (reference sequence). The DNA of the CDR3 is TGTGCCAGCAGCCCTCGGACAGCGAGCACAGATACGCAGTATTTT. This gives the protein CASSPRTASTDTQYF.

This clone showed up just a few times. The chain uses TRBV2 and TRBJ2-3; 7 bases align to TRBD2. V trimming: 4 bases; J trimming: 6 bases; junction bases outside the gene matches: 7. The CDR3 is 14 residues long. Per the germline V gene, CDR1 is SNHLY and CDR2 is FYNNEI. The CDR3 coding sequence is TGTGCCAGCAGTGCTGTACTAGCGTCGGATACGCAGTATTTT. This codes for CASSAVLASDTQYF.

The rearrangement uses TRBV6-5 and TRBJ2-5; 9 nucleotides align to TRBD1. Looked up from germline, CDR1 is MNHEY and CDR2 is SVGAGI. J gave up 3 bases and V 5 bases, and 7 bases lay outside the gene matches. CDR3 size: 15 residues. The CDR3: CASSRTGTGKETQYF. CDR3 in DNA: TGTGCCAGCAGTCGCACCGGGACAGGGAAAGAGACCCAGTACTTC.